This T cell receptor (beta chain) was identified during a study of radiation and T cells in renal cell carcinoma. Study-level information: Nephrectomy followed 15 Gy stereotactic body radiation by 4 weeks.

Findings and limits, study-wide: In blood, top tumor clones expanded by 2 weeks, shrinking by 4.

Time point reported: baseline pretreatment blood. The treatment: 15 Gy SBRT to primary tumor, nephrectomy 4 weeks later. The protocol was immunoSEQ multiplex PCR, while the TCRdb copy is restricted to in-frame clones and leaves out a portion. The sample includes about 140,000 clones, roughly 80% of them seen just once. CDR3 size: 14 residues. Germline loops: CDR1 MRHNA, CDR2 SNTAGT. V dropped 7 bases and J dropped 0; count of bases not matched to a gene: 2. Turning to this clone: Its matching antigen is unknown.

This clonotype was obtained from a woman aged 45-65 years with renal cell carcinoma. The J gene is TRBJ2-2, the V gene TRBV6-4; TRBD1 agrees at 7 bases. This material consisted of blood, taken from a patient whose treatment included radiotherapy and nephrectomy. The CDR3 sequence is CASKGQSNTGELFF. In DNA, the CDR3 is TGTGCCAGCAAGGGACAGTCGAACACCGGGGAGCTGTTTTTT.